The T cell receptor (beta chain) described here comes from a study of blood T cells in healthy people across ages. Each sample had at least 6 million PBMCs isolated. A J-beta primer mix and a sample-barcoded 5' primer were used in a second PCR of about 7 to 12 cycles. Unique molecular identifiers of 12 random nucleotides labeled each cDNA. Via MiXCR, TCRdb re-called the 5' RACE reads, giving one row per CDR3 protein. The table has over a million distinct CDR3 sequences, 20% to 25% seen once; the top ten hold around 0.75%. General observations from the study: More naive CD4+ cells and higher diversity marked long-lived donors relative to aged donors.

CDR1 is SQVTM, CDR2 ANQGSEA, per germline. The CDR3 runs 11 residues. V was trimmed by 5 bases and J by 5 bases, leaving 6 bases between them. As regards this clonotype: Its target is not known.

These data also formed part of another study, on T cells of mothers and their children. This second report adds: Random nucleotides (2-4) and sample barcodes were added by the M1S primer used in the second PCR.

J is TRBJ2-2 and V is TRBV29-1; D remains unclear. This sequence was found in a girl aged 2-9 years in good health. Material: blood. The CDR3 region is CSVHSTGELFF. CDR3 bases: TGCAGCGTTCACAGTACCGGGGAGCTGTTTTTT.